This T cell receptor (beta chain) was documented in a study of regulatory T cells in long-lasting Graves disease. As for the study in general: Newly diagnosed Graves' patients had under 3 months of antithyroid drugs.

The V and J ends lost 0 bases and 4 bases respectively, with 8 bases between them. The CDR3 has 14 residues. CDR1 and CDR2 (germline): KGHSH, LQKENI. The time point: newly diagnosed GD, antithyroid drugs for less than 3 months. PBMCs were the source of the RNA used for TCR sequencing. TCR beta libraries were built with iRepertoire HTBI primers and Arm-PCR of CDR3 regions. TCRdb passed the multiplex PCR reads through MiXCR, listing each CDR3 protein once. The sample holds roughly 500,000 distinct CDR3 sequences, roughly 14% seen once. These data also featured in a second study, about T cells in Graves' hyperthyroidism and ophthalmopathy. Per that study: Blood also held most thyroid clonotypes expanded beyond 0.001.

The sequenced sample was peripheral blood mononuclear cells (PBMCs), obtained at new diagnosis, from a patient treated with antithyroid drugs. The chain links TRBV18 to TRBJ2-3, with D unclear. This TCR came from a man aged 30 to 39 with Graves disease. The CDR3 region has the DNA TGTGCCAGCTCACCACCCCACCCGGCAGATACGCAGTATTTT. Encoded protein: CASSPPHPADTQYF.